Listed here are 19 T cell receptor beta chains from one sample, sequenced in a study of T cell repertoires in aging, cancer and after chemotherapy. The template was genomic DNA from peripheral blood, not RNA. Multiplex touch-down PCR with TRB-A/B primers amplified rearranged V-D-J TRB sequences. TCRdb used MiXCR to reprocess the multiplex PCR reads, holding one entry per CDR3 protein. The sample gives 5,300 or so distinct CDR3 sequences, 35% to 45% of which show up once; roughly 7.3% is in the top ten. Sample: blood. Receptor source: a human donor with a blood cancer.

Comment on this clonotype: A read error is likely, as this CDR3 ends without the conserved phenylalanine or tryptophan. The gene calls are TRBV6-1 and TRBJ1-2; TRBD1 aligns across 7 bases. The V gene's germline CDR1 is MNHNS and CDR2 SASEGT. V shed 6 bases, J shed 5 bases, and the junction held 3 bases outside the gene matches. The CDR3 spans 12 residues. CDR3 in amino acids: CASSRDRYGYTI. The CDR3 bases are TGTGCCAGCAGCCGGGACAGATATGGCTACACCATC.

The chain carries TRBV27 and TRBJ1-3; 7 bases are shared with TRBD1. This CDR3 comprises 12 residues. Trimming cost V 9 bases and J 3 bases; bases outside gene matches: 2. Germline V CDR1 and CDR2: MNHEY, SMNVEV (reference sequence). CDR3 protein: CASGTVGNTIYF. CDR3 nucleotide sequence: TGTGCCAGTGGGACAGTTGGAAACACCATATATTTT.

The genes are TRBV11-1 and TRBJ2-3; TRBD1 matches 10 bases. CDR3 length: 16 residues. The germline V gene encodes CDR1 SGHAT and CDR2 FQDESV (reference sequence). Losses at the gene ends were 1 base for V and 6 bases for J; bases not matched to a gene: 7. CDR3 nucleotides: TGTGCCAGCAGCTTAGAAGGGACAGGGGAAGGGGATACGCAGTATTTT. It encodes CASSLEGTGEGDTQYF.

This clonotype was detected a few times. V gene TRBV19 combines with J gene TRBJ2-3, with 8 bases lining up with TRBD2. V trimming: 3 bases; J trimming: 3 bases; junction bases outside the gene matches: 11. The length of the CDR3 is 17 residues. CDR1 and CDR2 from the germline V gene are LNHDA and SQIVND (reference sequence). For the CDR3, the DNA is TGTGCCAGTAGTATTTCCCTCCCGGGAGGGCCGACAGATACGCAGTATTTT. Translated, it gives CASSISLPGGPTDTQYF.

The chain uses TRBV7-2 and TRBJ2-3, with D uncertain. Germline CDR1 is SGHTA and CDR2 is FQGNSA. The length of the CDR3 is 14 residues. Trimming stripped 5 bases from V and 2 bases from J, with 11 bases between. CDR3 loop: CASSPRRFTDTQYF. The CDR3 DNA is TGTGCCAGCAGCCCTCGGAGATTCACAGATACGCAGTATTTT.

V usage is TRBV5-4 and J usage is TRBJ2-6; D unresolved. In germline, CDR1 is SGHNT, CDR2 YYREEE (reference sequence). V lost 2 bases, J lost 1 base, and 7 bases lay in between. The CDR3 contains 15 residues. CDR3 nucleotide sequence: TGTGCCAGCAGCTTATCCACTTCTGGGGCCAACGTCCTGACTTTC. It yields the protein CASSLSTSGANVLTF.

The CDR3 loop reads CASSLAAATGELFF. CDR3 in DNA: TGTGCCAGCAGCTTAGCAGCAGCTACCGGGGAGCTGTTTTTT. The chain carries TRBV7-9 and TRBJ2-2; D unclear. This CDR3 has 14 amino acids. Trimming left V 0 bases short and J 5 bases short, with 7 bases between. Germline V CDR1 and CDR2: SEHNR, FQNEAQ (reference sequence). The variable domain in full, completed from reference TRBV7-9 and TRBJ2-2, reads DTGVSQNPRHKITKRGQNVTFRCDPISEHNRLYWYRQTLGQGPEFLTYFQNEAQLEKSRLLSDRFSAERPKGSFSTLEIQRTEQGDSAMYLCASSLAAATGELFFGEGSRLTVL.

This chain joins TRBV6-1 and TRBJ2-7; TRBD1 aligns across 9 bases. V lost 7 bases, J lost 1 base, and 8 bases stayed unmatched. Germline CDR1 MNHNS, CDR2 SASEGT. This CDR3 region has 15 residues. CDR3 loop: CASILGQGNSYEQYF. CDR3 nucleotides: TGTGCCAGCATCTTGGGACAGGGAAATTCCTACGAGCAGTACTTC.

The CDR3, as DNA: TGTGCCAGCTCACCACTTACCGGGACTGCGAACACTGAAGCTTTCTTT. Translating gives CASSPLTGTANTEAFF. This chain uses TRBV18 with TRBJ1-1; D is perhaps TRBD1 (5 bases). Trimming pared 1 base from V and 1 base from J, leaving 13 bases between. The CDR3 spans 16 residues. CDR1 and CDR2 from the germline V gene are KGHSH and LQKENI.

The V gene is TRBV7-2, the J gene TRBJ2-7; 9 bases match TRBD1. This CDR3 is built from 15 residues. CDR1 SGHTA and CDR2 FQGNSA come from the germline V gene. With V trimmed by 1 base and J by 2 bases, 3 bases remained unmatched. The CDR3 coding sequence is TGTGCCAGCAGCTTAGGCCGACAGGGGGCCTACGAGCAGTACTTC. This encodes CASSLGRQGAYEQYF.

This clonotype is a singleton in its sample. The V and J genes are TRBV19 and TRBJ2-1; TRBD2 aligns across 8 bases. Trimming removed 8 bases from V and 4 bases from J; junction bases left unmatched: 10. The CDR3 loop spans 15 amino acids. Germline V gives CDR1 LNHDA, CDR2 SQIVND (reference sequence). The CDR3 DNA reads as TGTGCCAGTTCGGGGGGGGGGACTGTGTACAATGAGCAGTTCTTC. As protein: CASSGGGTVYNEQFF.

This chain links TRBV14 with TRBJ1-2, with D possibly TRBD1 on 6 matching bases. The V gene lost 4 bases and the J gene lost 2 bases, with 14 bases spanning the gap. Per germline, CDR1 SGHDN and CDR2 FVKESK. This CDR3 comprises 15 residues. CDR3 protein: CASSPSGTLNYGYTF. DNA for the CDR3: TGTGCCAGCAGCCCCAGTGGGACATTGAACTATGGCTACACCTTC.

This clonotype was recorded a few times. The rearrangement joins TRBV7-2 to TRBJ2-2; 10 nucleotides agree with TRBD2. This CDR3 region has 14 residues. The germline gives CDR1 SGHTA, CDR2 FQGNSA. With V trimmed by 7 bases and J by 6 bases, 5 bases remained unmatched. DNA for the CDR3: TGTGCCAGCACACTAGCGGGATGGTCCGGGGAGCTGTTTTTT. This gives the protein CASTLAGWSGELFF.

This rearrangement joins TRBV24-1 to TRBJ2-1; 8 positions agree with TRBD2. Unmatched junction bases numbered 8, after V lost 5 bases and J lost 6 bases. Germline values: CDR1 KGHDR, CDR2 SFDVKD. The CDR3 is 15 residues long. CDR3 DNA: TGTGCCACCAGTGCGGGCGGGAGCGGGGGCAATGAGCAGTTCTTC. Amino acid sequence: CATSAGGSGGNEQFF.

This clonotype was recorded only once. CDR3 nucleotides: TGCAGTGCTAGTAATAGCAATCAGCCCCAGCATTTT. Protein: CSASNSNQPQHF. The genes are TRBV20-1 and TRBJ1-5; no reliable D call. CDR1 and CDR2 (germline): DFQATT, SNEGSKA (reference sequence). Trimming pared 3 bases from V and 0 bases from J, leaving 3 bases between. CDR3 size: 12 residues.

This chain links TRBV18 with TRBJ2-3, with TRBD2 matching over 14 bases. Trimming cost V 5 bases and J 5 bases; bases outside gene matches: 12. Germline assignment: CDR1 KGHSH and CDR2 LQKENI. The CDR3 contains 18 residues. The CDR3 here is CASSATTSGRASGDTQYF. CDR3 nucleotides: TGTGCCAGCTCAGCCACGACTAGCGGGAGGGCCAGTGGAGATACGCAGTATTTT.

V usage is TRBV5-6 and J usage is TRBJ2-1, with 11 bases matching TRBD2. Trimming cost V 1 base and J 1 base; bases outside gene matches: 7. CDR1 is SGHDT, CDR2 YYEEEE, per germline. The CDR3 runs 18 residues. The CDR3 DNA follows: TGTGCCAGCAGCTTGCTTAGCGGGGGGGCCGGGTCCTACAATGAGCAGTTCTTC. The encoded protein is CASSLLSGGAGSYNEQFF.

The chain couples TRBV15 to TRBJ2-7; 10 nucleotides align to TRBD2. This CDR3 spans 16 amino acids. CDR1 is LNHNV, CDR2 YYDKDF, per germline (reference sequence). Trimming took 3 bases from V and 4 from J; bases not matched to a gene: 9. The CDR3 DNA reads as TGTGCCACCAGCAGGAAACTAGCGGGATCAGGGTACGAGCAGTACTTC. Its protein product is CATSRKLAGSGYEQYF.

The chain has TRBV6-5 and TRBJ1-2; D remains unclear. The CDR3 has 11 residues. The germline V and J ends were trimmed by 4 bases and 4 bases, with 4 bases remaining between them. Germline lookup yields CDR1 MNHEY and CDR2 SVGAGI. This chain's CDR3 is CASSSLYGYTF. The CDR3, as DNA: TGTGCCAGCAGTTCGCTCTATGGCTACACCTTC.